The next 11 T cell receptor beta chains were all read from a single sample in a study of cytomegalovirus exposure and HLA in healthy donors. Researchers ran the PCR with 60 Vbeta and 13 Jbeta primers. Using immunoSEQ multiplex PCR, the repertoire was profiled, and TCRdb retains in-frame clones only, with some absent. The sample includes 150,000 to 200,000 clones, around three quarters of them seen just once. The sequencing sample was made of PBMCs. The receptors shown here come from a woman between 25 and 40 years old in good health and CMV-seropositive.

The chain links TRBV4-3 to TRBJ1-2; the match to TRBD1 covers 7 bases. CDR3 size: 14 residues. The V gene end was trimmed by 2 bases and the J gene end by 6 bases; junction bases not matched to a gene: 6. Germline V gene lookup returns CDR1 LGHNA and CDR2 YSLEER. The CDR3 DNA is TGCGCCAGCAGCCAAAGCAGGGGGTGGGATGGCTACACCTTC. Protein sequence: CASSQSRGWDGYTF.

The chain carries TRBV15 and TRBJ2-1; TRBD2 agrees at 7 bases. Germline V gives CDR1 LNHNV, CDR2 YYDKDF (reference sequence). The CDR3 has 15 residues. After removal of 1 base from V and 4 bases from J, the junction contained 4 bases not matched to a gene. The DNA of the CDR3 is TGTGCCACCAGCAGAGGGGGGGAGGGTTACAATGAGCAGTTCTTC. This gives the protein CATSRGGEGYNEQFF.

The CDR3 DNA is TGTGCCAGCAGCCGATTAAGCGCGGGCCCACACTACACCTTC. It yields the protein CASSRLSAGPHYTF. This chain connects TRBV14 to TRBJ1-2; D is unresolved. Looked up from germline, CDR1 is SGHDN and CDR2 is FVKESK. This CDR3 contains 14 residues. V was clipped by 4 bases and J by 10 bases, with 19 bases between them. The full variable domain, in which reference TRBV14 and TRBJ1-2 provide the parts outside the CDR3, is EAGVTQFPSHSVIEKGQTVTLRCDPISGHDNLYWYRRVMGKEIKFLLHFVKESKQDESGMPNNRFLAERTGGTYSTLKVQPAELEDSGVYFCASSRLSAGPHYTFGSGTRLTVV.

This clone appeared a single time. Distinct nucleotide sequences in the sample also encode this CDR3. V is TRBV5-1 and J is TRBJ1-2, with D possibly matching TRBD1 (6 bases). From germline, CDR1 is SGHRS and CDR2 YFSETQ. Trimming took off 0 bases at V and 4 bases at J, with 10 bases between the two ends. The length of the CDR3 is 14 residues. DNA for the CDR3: TGCGCCAGCAGCTTGGGGACAGCACTCTATGGCTACACCTTC. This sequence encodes CASSLGTALYGYTF.

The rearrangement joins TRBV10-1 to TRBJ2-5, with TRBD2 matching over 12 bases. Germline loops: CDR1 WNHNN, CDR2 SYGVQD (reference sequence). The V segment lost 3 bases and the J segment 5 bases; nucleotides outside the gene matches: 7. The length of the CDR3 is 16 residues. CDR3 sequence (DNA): TGCGCCAGCAGTGATATCCGACTAGCGGGAGTGGAGACCCAGTACTTC. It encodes CASSDIRLAGVETQYF.

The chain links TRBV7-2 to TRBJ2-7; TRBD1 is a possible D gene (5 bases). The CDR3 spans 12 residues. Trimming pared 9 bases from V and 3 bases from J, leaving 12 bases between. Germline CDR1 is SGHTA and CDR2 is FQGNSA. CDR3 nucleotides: TGTGCCAGTGGCTTTAGGGGCTACGAGCAGTACTTC. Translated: CASGFRGYEQYF.

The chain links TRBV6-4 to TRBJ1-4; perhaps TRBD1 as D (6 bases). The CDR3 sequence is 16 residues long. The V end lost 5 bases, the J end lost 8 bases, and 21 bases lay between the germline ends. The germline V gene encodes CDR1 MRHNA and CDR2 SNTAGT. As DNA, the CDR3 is TGTGCCAGCAGTCCCTTTGAGGGGGTCGGGGGGGAAAAACTGTTTTTT. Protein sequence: CASSPFEGVGGEKLFF.

The CDR3 DNA is TGTGCCAGCAGTTACTTCGGGTCCCAACAAGCTTTCTTT. Encoded protein: CASSYFGSQQAFF. The chain has TRBV6-5 and TRBJ1-1; D gene uncertain. The CDR3 is 13 amino acids. With 1 base removed from V and 9 bases from J, the gap between germline ends came to 12 bases. Germline CDR1 MNHEY, CDR2 SVGAGI.

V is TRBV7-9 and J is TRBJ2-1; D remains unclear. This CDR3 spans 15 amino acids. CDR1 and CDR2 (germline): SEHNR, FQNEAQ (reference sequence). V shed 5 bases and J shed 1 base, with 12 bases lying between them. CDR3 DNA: TGTGCCAGCAGCCAAAGAGGCGAATCCTACAATGAGCAGTTCTTC. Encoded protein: CASSQRGESYNEQFF.

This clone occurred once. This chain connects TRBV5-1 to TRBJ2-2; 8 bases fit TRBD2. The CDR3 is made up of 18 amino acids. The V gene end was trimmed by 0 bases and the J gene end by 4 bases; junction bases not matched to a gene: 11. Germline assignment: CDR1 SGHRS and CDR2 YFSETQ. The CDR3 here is CASSLAGRRLAGTGELFF. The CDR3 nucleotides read TGCGCCAGCAGCTTGGCTGGCAGGCGGCTAGCGGGCACCGGGGAGCTGTTTTTT.

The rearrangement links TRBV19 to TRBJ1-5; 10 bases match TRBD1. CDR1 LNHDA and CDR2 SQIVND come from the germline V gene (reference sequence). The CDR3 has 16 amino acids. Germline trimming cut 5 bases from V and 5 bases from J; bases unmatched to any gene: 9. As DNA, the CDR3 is TGTGCCAGTAGTCCACGTCGACAGGGGGCGGATCAGCCCCAGCATTTT. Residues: CASSPRRQGADQPQHF.